The clone carrying this T cell receptor (beta chain) was observed at least ten times. Unmatched junction bases numbered 6, after V lost 5 bases and J lost 5 bases. CDR3 size: 13 residues. CDR1 DFQATT and CDR2 SNEGSKA come from the germline V gene (reference sequence). This specimen comes from a study of regulatory T cells in long-lasting Graves disease. For TCR beta, libraries came from iRepertoire HTBI primers and Arm-PCR of CDR3 regions. TCRdb re-called the multiplex PCR reads through MiXCR, storing one row per CDR3 protein. Of fewer than 350,000 distinct CDR3 sequences in the sample, 15% to 20% were seen once. Sample time point: newly diagnosed GD, antithyroid drugs for less than 3 months. From PBMCs, RNA was extracted and then used to make the TCR library.

This receptor was identified in a female donor with Graves disease. Material: peripheral blood mononuclear cells (PBMCs), obtained at new diagnosis, from a patient treated with antithyroid drugs. The chain links TRBV20-1 to TRBJ2-5; TRBD1 matches at 9 bases. DNA of the CDR3: TGCAGTGCTCCGGGACAGGGAAAGGAGACCCAGTACTTC. Protein product: CSAPGQGKETQYF.